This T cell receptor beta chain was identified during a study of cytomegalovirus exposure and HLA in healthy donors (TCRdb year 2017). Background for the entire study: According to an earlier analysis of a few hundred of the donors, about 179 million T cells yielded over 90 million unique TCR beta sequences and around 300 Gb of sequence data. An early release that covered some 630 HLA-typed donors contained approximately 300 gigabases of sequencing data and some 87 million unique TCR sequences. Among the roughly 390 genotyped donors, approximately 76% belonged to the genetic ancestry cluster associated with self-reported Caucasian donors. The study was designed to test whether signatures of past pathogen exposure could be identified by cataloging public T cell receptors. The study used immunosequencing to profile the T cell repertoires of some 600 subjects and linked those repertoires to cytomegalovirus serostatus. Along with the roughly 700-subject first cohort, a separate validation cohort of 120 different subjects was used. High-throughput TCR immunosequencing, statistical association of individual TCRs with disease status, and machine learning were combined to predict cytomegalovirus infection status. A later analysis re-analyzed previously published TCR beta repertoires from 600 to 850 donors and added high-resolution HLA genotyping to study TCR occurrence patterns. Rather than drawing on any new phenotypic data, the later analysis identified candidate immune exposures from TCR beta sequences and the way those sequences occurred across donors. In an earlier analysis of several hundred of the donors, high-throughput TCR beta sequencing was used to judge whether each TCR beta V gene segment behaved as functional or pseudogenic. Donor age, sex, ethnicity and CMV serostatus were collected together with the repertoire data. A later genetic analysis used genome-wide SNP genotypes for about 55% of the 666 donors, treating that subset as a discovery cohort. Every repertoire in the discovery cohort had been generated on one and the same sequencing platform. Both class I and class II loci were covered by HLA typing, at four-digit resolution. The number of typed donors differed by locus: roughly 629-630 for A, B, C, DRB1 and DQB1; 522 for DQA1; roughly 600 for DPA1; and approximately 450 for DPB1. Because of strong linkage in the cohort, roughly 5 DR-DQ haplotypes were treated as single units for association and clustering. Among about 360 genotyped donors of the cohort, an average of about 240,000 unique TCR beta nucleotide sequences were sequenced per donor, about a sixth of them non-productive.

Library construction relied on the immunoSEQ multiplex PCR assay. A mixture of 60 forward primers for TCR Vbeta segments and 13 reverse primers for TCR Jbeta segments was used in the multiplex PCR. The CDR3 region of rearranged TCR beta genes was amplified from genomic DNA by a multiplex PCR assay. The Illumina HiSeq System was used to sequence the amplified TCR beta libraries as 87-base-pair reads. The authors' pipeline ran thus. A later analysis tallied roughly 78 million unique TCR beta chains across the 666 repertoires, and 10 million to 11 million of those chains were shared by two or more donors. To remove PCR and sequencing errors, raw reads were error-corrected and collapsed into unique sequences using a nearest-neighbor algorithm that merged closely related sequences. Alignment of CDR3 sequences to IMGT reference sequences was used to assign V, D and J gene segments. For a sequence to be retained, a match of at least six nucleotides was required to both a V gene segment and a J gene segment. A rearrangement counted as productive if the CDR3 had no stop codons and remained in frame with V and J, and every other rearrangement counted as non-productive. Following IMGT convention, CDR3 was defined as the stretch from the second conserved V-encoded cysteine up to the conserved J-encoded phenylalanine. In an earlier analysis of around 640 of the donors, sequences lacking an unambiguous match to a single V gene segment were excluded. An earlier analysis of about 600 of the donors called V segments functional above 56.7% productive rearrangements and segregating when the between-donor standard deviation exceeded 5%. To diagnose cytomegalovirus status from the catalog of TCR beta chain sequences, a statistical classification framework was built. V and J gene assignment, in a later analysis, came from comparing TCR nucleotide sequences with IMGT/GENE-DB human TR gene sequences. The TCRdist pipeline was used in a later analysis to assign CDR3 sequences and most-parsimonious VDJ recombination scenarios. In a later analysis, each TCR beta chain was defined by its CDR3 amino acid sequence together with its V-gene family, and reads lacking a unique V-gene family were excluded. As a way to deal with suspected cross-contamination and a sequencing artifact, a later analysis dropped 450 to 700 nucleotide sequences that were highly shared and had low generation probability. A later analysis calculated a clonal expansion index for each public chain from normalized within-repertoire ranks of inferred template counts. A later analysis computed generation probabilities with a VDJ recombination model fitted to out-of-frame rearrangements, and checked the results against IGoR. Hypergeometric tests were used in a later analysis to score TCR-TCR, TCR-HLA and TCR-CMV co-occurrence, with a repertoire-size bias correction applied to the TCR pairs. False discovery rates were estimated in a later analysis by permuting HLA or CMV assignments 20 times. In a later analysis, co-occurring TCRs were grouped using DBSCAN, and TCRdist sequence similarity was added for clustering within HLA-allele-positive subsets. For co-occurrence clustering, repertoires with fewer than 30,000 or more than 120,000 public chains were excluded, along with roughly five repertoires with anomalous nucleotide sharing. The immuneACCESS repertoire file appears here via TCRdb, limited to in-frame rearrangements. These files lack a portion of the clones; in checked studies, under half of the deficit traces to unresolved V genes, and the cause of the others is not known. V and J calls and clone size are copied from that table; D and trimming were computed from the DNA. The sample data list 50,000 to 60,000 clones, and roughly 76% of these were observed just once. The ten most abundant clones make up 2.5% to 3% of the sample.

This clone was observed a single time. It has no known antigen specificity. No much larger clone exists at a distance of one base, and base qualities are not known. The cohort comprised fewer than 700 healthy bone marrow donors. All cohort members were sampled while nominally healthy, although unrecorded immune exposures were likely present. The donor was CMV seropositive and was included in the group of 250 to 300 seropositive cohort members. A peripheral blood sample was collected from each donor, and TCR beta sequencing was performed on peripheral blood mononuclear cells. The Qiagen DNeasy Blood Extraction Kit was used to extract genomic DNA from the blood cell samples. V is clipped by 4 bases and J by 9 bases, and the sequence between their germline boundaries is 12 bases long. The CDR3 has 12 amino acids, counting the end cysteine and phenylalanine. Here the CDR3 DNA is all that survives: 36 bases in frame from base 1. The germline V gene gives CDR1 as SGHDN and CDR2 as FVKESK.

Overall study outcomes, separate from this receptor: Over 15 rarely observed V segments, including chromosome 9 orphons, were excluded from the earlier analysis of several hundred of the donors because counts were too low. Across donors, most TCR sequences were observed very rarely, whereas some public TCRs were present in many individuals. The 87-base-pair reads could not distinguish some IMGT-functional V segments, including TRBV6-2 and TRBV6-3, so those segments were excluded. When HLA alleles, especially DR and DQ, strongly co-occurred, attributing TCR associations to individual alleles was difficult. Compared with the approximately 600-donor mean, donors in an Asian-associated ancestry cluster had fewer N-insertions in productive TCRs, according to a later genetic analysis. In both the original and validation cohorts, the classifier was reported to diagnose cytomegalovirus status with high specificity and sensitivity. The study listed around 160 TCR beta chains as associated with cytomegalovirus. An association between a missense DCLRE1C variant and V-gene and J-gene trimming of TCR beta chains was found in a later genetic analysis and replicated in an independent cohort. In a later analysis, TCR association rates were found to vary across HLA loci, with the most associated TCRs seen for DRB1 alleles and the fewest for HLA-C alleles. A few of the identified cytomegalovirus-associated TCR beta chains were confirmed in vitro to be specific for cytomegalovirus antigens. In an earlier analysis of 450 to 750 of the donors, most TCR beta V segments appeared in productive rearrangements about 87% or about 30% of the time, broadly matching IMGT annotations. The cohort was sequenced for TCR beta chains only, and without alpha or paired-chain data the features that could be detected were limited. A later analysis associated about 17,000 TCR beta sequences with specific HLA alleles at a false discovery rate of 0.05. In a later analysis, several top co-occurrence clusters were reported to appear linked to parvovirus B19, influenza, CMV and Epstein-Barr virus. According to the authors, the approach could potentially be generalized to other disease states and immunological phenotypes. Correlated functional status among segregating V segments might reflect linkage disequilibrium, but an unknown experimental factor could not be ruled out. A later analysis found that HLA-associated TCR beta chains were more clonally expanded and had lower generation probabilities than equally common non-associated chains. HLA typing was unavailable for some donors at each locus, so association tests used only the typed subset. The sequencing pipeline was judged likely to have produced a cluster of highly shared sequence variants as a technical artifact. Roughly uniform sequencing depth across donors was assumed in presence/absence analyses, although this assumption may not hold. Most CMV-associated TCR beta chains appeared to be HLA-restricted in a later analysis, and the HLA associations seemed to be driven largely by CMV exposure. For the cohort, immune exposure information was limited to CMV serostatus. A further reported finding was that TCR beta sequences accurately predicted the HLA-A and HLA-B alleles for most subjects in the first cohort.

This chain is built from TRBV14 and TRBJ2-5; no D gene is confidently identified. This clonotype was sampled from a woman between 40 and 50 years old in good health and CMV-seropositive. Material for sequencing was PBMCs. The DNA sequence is TGTGCCAGCAGCCCGACGGGTTGGGCCCAGTACTTC. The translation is CASSPTGWAQYF.